This T cell receptor beta chain is from a study of blood T cell repertoires in COVID-19. Study overall: Sites in the United States, Italy and Spain provided acute and convalescent COVID-19 samples. PBMCs, B-cell-depleted T cells, or T cells were the source of the cDNA or gDNA that made up the material.

The CDR3 is 14 residues long. In germline, CDR1 is SNHLY, CDR2 FYNNEI. With V trimmed by 8 bases and J by 6 bases, 9 bases remained unmatched. Clones were sequenced by immunoSEQ multiplex PCR, and TCRdb holds only the in-frame ones, with some missing. Altogether about 260,000 clones are present, around 88% being singletons, with the ten largest covering under 2.5%. The sequenced sample consisted of peripheral blood. This TCR was sampled from a man aged 25-45 years with active or convalescent COVID-19. The chain combines TRBV2 with TRBJ2-1; 8 bases fit TRBD1. CDR3 DNA: TGTGCCAGCCGAGGGGACAGGTCGAGCAATGAGCAGTTCTTC. Protein product: CASRGDRSSNEQFF.